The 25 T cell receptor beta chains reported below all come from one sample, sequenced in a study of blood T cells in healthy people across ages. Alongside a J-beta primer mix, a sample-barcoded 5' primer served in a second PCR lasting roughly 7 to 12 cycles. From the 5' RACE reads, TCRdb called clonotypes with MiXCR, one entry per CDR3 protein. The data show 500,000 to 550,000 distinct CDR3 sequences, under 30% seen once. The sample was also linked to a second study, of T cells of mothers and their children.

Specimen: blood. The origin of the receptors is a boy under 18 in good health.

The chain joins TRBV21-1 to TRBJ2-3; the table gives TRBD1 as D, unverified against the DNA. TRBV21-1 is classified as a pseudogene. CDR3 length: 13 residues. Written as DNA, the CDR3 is TGTGATAGAGCGGGACAGGGACCAGATACGCAGTATTTT. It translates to CDRAGQGPDTQYF.

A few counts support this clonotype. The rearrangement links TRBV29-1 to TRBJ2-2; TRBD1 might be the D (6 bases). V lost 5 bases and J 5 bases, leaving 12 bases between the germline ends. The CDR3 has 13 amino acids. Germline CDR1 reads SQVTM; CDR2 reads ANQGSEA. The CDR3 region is CSVWQGLTGELFF. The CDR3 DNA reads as TGCAGCGTTTGGCAGGGGTTAACCGGGGAGCTGTTTTTT.

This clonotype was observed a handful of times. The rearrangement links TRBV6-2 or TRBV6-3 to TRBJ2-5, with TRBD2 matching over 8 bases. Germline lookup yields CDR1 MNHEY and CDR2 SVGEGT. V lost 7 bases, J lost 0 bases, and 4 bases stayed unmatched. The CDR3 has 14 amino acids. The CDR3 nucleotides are TGTGCCAGCAACTTACTAGCGGACCAAGAGACCCAGTACTTC. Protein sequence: CASNLLADQETQYF.

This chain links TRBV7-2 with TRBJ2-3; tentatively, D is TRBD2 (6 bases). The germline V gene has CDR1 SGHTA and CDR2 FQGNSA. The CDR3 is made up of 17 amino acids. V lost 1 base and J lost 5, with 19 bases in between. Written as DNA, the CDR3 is TGTGCCAGCAGCTTAGTTGAGCGGGTTTCATATCGAGATACGCAGTATTTT. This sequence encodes CASSLVERVSYRDTQYF.

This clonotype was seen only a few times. CDR3 nucleotide sequence: TGTGCCAGCAGACGACAGGACCATTCACCCCTCCACTTT. It specifies CASRRQDHSPLHF. The genes are TRBV12-3 or TRBV12-4 and TRBJ1-6, with D maybe TRBD1 (6 bases). V was pared by 6 bases and J by 8 bases, with 11 bases between. The CDR3 has 13 amino acids.

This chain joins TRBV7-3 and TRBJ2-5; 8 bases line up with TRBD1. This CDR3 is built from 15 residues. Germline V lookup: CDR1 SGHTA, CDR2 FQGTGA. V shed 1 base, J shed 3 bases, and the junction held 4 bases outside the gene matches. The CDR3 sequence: CASSLMGQAKETQYF. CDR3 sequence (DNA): TGTGCCAGCAGCTTAATGGGACAGGCAAAAGAGACCCAGTACTTC.

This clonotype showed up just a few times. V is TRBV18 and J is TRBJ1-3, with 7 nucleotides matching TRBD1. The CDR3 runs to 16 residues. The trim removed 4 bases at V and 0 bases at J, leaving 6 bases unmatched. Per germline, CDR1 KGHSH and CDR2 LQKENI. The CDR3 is CASSLSGTASGNTIYF. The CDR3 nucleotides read TGTGCCAGCTCACTATCCGGGACAGCCTCTGGAAACACCATATATTTT.

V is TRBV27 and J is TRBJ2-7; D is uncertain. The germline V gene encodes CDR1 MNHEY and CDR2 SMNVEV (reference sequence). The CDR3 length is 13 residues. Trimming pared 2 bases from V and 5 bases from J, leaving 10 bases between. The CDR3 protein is CASSLSRAHEQYF. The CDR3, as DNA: TGTGCCAGCAGTTTAAGTCGCGCCCACGAGCAGTACTTC.

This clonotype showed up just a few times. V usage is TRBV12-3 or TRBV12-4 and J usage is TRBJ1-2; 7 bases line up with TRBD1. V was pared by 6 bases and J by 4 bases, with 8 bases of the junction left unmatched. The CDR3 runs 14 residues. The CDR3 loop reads CASRLTGPGYGYTF. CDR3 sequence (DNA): TGTGCCAGCAGACTGACAGGGCCCGGCTATGGCTACACCTTC.

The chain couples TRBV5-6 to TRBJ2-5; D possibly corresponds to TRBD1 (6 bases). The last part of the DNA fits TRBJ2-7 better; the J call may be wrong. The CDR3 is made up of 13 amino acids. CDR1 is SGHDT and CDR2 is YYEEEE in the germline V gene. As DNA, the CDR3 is TGTGCCAGCAGCTTGTCAGGGGTCTACGAGCAGTACTTC. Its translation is CASSLSGVYEQYF.

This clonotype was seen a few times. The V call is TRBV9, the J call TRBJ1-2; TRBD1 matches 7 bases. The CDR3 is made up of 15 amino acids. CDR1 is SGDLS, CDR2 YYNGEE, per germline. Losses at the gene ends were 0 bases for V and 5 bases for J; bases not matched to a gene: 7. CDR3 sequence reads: CASSVGQGEHYGYTF. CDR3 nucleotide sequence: TGTGCCAGCAGCGTAGGACAGGGAGAACATTATGGCTACACCTTC.

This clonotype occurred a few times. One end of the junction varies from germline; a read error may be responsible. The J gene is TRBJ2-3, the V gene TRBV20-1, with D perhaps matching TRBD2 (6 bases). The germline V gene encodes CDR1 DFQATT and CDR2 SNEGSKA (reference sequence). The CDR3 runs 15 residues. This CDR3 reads CSAGDSSTREDTQYF. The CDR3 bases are TGCAGTGCTGGAGATAGCTCGACTAGGGAAGATACGCAGTATTTT.

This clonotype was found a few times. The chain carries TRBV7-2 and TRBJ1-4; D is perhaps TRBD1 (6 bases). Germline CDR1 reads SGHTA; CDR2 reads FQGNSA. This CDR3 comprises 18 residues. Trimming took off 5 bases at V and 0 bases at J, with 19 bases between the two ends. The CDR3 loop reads CASSPVGGGGATNEKLFF. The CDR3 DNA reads TGTGCCAGCAGCCCCGTAGGAGGGGGAGGTGCAACTAATGAAAAACTGTTTTTT.

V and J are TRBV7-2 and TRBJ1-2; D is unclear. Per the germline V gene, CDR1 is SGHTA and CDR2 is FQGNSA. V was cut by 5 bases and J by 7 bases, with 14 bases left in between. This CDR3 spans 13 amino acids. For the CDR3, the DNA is TGTGCCAGCAGCCCGCTTATCAGTCCTGGCTACACCTTC. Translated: CASSPLISPGYTF.

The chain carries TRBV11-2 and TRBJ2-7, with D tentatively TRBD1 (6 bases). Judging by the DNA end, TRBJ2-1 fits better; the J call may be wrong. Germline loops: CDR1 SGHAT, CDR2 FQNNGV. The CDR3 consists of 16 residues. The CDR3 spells CASSYGSTGTYNEQFF. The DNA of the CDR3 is TGTGCCAGCAGCTACGGCTCCACAGGGACCTACAATGAGCAGTTCTTC.

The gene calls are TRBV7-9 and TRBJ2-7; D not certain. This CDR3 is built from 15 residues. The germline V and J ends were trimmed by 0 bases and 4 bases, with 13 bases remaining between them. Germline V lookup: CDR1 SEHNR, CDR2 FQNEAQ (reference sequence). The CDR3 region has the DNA TGTGCCAGCAGCTTAGCTGGGGTATTAGGGTACGAGCAGTACTTC. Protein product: CASSLAGVLGYEQYF.

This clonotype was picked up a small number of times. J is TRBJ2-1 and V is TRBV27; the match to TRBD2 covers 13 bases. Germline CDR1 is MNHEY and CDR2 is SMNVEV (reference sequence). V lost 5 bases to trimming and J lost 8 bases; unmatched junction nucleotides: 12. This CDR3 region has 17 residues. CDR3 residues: CASSTQHTSGRAHEQFF. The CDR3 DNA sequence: TGTGCCAGCAGTACACAACATACTAGCGGGAGGGCCCATGAGCAGTTCTTC.

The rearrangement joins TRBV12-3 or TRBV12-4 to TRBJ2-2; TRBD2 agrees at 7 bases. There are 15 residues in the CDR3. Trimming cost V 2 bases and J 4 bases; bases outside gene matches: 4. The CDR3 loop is CASSLTGGITGELFF. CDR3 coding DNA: TGTGCCAGCAGTTTAACGGGGGGAATCACCGGGGAGCTGTTTTTT.

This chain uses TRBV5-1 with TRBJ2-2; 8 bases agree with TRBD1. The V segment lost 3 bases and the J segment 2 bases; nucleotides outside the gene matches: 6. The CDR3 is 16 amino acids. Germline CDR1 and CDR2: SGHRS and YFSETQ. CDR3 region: CASSSNGQGNTGELFF. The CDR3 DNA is TGCGCCAGCAGCTCAAACGGACAGGGTAACACCGGGGAGCTGTTTTTT.

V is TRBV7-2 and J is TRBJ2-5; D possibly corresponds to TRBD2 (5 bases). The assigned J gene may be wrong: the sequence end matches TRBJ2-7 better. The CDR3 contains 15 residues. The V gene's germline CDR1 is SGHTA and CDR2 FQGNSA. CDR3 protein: CASKTDSLPSGEQYF. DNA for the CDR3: TGTGCCAGCAAGACGGACTCCCTCCCGAGCGGCGAGCAGTACTTC.

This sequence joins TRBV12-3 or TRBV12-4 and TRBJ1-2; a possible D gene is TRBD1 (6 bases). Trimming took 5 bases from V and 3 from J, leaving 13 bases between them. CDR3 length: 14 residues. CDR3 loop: CASSPVGGYYGYTF. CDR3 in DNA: TGTGCCAGCAGTCCGGTAGGGGGTTACTATGGCTACACCTTC.

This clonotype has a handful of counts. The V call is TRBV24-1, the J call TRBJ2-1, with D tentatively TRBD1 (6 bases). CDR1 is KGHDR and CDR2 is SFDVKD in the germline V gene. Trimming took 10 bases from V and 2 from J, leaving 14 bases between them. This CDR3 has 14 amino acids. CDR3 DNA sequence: TGTGCCACTAGGGGACACCAGCCCTACAATGAGCAGTTCTTC. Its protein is CATRGHQPYNEQFF.

This chain's CDR3 is CASSSPTWRRSTVPEKLFF. The CDR3 DNA is TGTGCCAGCAGCTCCCCCACATGGAGAAGGAGTACGGTTCCGGAAAAACTGTTTTTT. This chain joins TRBV28 and TRBJ1-4; D ambiguous. Trimming took 6 bases from V and 8 from J, leaving 31 bases between them. CDR1 is MDHEN, CDR2 SYDVKM, per germline. The CDR3 is 19 residues long.

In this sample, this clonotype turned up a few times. This chain's CDR3 is CASSHALAGGRETQYF. The CDR3 region has the DNA TGTGCCAGCAGTCACGCACTAGCGGGAGGCCGAGAGACCCAGTACTTC. This chain joins TRBV27 and TRBJ2-5; 12 bases fit TRBD2. The CDR3 sequence is 16 residues long. CDR1 is MNHEY, CDR2 SMNVEV, per germline (reference sequence). V shed 5 bases, J shed 4 bases, and the junction held 8 bases outside the gene matches.

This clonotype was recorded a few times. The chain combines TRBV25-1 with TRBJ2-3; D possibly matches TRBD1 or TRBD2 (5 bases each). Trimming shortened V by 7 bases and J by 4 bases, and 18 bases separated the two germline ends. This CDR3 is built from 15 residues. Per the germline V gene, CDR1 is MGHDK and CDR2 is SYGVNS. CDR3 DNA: TGTGCCAGCATGGTCGGGACGGCTGAGGCAGATACGCAGTATTTT. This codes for CASMVGTAEADTQYF.